Detailed here is one T cell receptor (beta chain). TCRdb processed the 5' RACE reads again and assigns one entry to each CDR3 protein, with no DNA. The record lists 420,000 or so distinct CDR3 sequences, of which the ten most abundant hold 2% to 2.5%. The data are from a study of monozygotic twins with inflammatory bowel disease. Germline CDR1 KGHSH, CDR2 LQKENI. The CDR3 is 12 residues long. This chain uses TRBV18 with TRBJ2-3. The specimen was blood. This clonotype was sampled from a human donor with ulcerative colitis or Crohn's disease, or a healthy co-twin of an affected twin (not recorded which). The CDR3 sequence: CTSSEETDTQYF.